This T cell receptor (beta chain) emerged from a study of T cells expressing NK-cell markers (TCRdb year 2020). Regarding the research as a whole: In sorted CD3+CD56+NKG2C+, CD3+CD56+NKG2C- and CD3+CD56-NKG2C+ T-cell subsets from eight donors, TCR beta-chain repertoires were profiled. Among the eight sequenced donors, seven were HCMV-seropositive and one was HCMV-seronegative. Randomly selected healthy volunteers, three men and five women, were used as the eight sequenced donors. The libraries were sequenced on Illumina HiSeq 2000/2500, MiSeq or NextSeq, producing 2 x 150 bp reads. The research as a whole found: Whether the expanded NKG2C-expressing T cell clones were specific for HCMV antigens remained unclear. Those dominant clonotypes were again the most abundant among CD3+CD56-NKG2C+ cells in a handful of donors, at about 28.3-60.1%. In six donors, the dominant CD3+CD56+NKG2C+ clonotypes ranked among the top 10 CD8+ clonotypes, making up roughly 1.0-8% of CD8+ T cells.

As regards this clonotype: Its specific antigen is unknown.

The CDR3 spans 15 residues, from the cysteine through the phenylalanine. No DNA has been recorded. The germline V gene provides CDR1 MGHDK and CDR2 SYGVNS. A commercial ELISA kit detecting HCMV-specific IgG in serum was used to determine HCMV serostatus. Peripheral blood mononuclear cells were isolated from blood by Ficoll density gradient centrifugation. For sequencing, an Illumina HiSeq 2000 was employed. TCR beta cDNA libraries were prepared using 5'RACE template switching, which introduced a universal primer site and unique molecular identifiers. Priming for cDNA synthesis came from the TCR beta constant segment, and two successive PCR amplification steps followed. Per the source publication's procedure: Reads were demultiplexed and grouped by UMI with MIGEC, and clonotypes were assembled and quantified with MiTCR. To exclude erroneous sequences, any TCR cDNA sequence not supported by at least two reads was discarded. The tcR package was used for downstream repertoire analysis, and clonotypes were matched between fractions using CDR3 nucleotide sequence together with V segment. VDJmatch was used to annotate antigen specificity against VDJdb, with one amino acid substitution in CDR3 permitted. Each CDR3 protein sequence appears as one entry after TCRdb reprocessed the reads, and no DNA is included. These V and J calls are TCRdb output, not the study's own analysis. The sample table holds 300,000 to 500,000 distinct CDR3 sequences. The ten largest clones add up to about 10% of the sample.

This receptor was taken from a woman in her forties or fifties in good health. Donor details come from another sample of the same person, matched by shared clones. The sample consisted of blood T cells: a sorted CD56 or NKG2C T cell subset, CD4+ or CD8+ T cells, or bulk PBMC T cells (not recorded which). The sequence links TRBV25-1 to TRBJ2-5; as DNA is missing, the TRBD2 call by TCRdb cannot be tested. The CDR3 reads as follows: CASSALAGAQETQYF.